This T cell receptor (beta chain) was recovered during a study of early T cells in non-severe SARS-CoV-2 infection. TCRdb re-derived calls from the 5' RACE reads in MiXCR, one entry per CDR3 protein. The table has some 29,000 distinct CDR3 sequences, more than 4% seen once. The CDR3 consists of 14 residues. The germline CDR1 and CDR2 sequences are SGHDT and YYEEEE. V lost 3 bases and J lost 6; bases outside the gene matches: 5. In this sample, this clonotype turned up many times. Sequenced input: whole blood. This chain joins TRBV5-6 and TRBJ2-1, with 8 bases lining up with TRBD2. The receptor was isolated from an adult who was a healthcare worker with PCR-confirmed SARS-CoV-2 infection or an uninfected control (not recorded which). CDR3 in amino acids: CASSSSGGSNEQFF. CDR3 sequence (DNA): TGTGCCAGCAGCTCAAGCGGGGGAAGCAATGAGCAGTTCTTC.